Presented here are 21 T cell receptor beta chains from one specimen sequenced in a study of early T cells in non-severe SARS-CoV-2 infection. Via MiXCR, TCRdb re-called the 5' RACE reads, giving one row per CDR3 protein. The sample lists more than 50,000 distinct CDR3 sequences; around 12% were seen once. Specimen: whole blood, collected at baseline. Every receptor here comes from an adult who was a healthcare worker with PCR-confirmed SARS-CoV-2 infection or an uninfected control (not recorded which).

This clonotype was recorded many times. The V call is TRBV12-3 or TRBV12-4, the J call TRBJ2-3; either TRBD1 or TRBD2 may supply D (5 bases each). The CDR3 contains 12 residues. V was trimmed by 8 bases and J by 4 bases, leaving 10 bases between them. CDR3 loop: CASGGGADTQYF. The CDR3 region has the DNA TGTGCCAGCGGGGGTGGGGCAGATACGCAGTATTTT.

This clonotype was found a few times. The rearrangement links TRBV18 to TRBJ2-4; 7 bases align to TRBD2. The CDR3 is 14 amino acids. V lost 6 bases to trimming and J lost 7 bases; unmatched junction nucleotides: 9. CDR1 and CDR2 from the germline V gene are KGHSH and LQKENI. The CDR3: CASSFRGGMNIQYF. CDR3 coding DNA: TGTGCCAGCTCCTTCCGCGGGGGTATGAACATTCAGTACTTC.

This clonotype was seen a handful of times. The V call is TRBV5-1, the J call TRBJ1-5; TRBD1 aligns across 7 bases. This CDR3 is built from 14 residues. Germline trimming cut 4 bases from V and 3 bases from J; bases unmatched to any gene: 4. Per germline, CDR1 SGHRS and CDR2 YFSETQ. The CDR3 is CASSRTGLNQPQHF. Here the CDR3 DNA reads TGCGCCAGCAGCCGGACAGGCCTCAATCAGCCCCAGCATTTT.

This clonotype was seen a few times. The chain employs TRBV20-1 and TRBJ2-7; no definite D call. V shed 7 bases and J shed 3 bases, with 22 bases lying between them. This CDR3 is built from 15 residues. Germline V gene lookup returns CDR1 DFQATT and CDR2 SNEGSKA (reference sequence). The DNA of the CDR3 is TGCAGTGTTCAGTCATCTTCCAACCCGAACTACGAGCAGTACTTC. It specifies CSVQSSSNPNYEQYF.

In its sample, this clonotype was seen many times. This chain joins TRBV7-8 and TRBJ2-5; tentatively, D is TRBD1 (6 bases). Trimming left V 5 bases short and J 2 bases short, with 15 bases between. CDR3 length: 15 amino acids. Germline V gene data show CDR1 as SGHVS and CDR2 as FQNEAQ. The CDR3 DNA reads TGTGCCAGCAGCAAGACCCGACAGGTTCAAGAGACCCAGTACTTC. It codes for CASSKTRQVQETQYF.

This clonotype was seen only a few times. CDR3 protein: CASSPYQATGELFF. CDR3 sequence (DNA): TGTGCCAGCAGCCCTTACCAGGCCACCGGGGAGCTGTTTTTT. This chain uses TRBV14 with TRBJ2-2, with D uncertain. There are 14 residues in the CDR3. The V and J ends lost 4 bases and 4 bases respectively, with 10 bases between them. Per germline, CDR1 SGHDN and CDR2 FVKESK.

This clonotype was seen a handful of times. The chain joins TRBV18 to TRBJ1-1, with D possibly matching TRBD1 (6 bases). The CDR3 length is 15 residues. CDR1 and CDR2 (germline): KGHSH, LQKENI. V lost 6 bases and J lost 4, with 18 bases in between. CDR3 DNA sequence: TGTGCCAGCTCTCCAACAGGGTCGAGAGGCACTGAAGCTTTCTTT. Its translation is CASSPTGSRGTEAFF.

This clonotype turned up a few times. The DNA for the CDR3 is TGTGCCAGCAGCTTGTTGGACTCCGAAAAACTGTTTTTT. The encoded protein is CASSLLDSEKLFF. V usage is TRBV5-6 and J usage is TRBJ1-4; no definite D call. Germline V CDR1 and CDR2: SGHDT, YYEEEE. The CDR3 length is 13 residues. V was cut by 1 base and J by 8 bases, with 9 bases left in between.

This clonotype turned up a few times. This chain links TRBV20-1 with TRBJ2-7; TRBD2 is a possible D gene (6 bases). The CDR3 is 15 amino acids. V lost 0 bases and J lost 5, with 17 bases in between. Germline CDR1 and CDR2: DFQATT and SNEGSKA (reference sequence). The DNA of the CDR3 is TGCAGTGCTAGAGATGGGCAGCGGTGGGGGGACGAGCAGTACTTC. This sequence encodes CSARDGQRWGDEQYF.

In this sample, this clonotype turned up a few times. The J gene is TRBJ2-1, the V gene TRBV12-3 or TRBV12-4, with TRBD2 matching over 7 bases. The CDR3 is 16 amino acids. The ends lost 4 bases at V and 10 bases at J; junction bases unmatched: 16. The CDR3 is CASSSDGGGYNPEQFF. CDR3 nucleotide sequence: TGTGCCAGCAGTTCGGACGGGGGAGGGTATAATCCCGAGCAGTTCTTC.

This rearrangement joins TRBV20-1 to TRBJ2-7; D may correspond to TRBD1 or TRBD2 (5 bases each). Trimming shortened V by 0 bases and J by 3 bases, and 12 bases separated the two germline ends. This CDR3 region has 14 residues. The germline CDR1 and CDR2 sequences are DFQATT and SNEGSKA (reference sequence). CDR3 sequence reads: CSARDFRGDYEQYF. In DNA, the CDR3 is TGCAGTGCTAGAGATTTTCGGGGCGACTACGAGCAGTACTTC.

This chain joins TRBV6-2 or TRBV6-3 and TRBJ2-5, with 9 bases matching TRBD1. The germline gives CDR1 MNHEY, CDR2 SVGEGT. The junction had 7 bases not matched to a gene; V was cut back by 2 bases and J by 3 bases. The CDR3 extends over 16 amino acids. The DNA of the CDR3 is TGTGCCAGCAGTTACCCCGGGACAGGGCTGGAAGAGACCCAGTACTTC. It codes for CASSYPGTGLEETQYF.

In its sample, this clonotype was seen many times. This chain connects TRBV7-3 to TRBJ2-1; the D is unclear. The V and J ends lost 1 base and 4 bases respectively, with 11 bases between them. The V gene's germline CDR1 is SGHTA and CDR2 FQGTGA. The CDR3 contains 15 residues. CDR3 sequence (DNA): TGTGCCAGCAGCTTAATAGCAGGATCTTACAATGAGCAGTTCTTC. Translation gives CASSLIAGSYNEQFF.

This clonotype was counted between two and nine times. CDR3 DNA sequence: TGCGCCAGCAGCCAAGACGGCGAGACAGACGATCCCTCTGGGGCCAACGTCCTGACTTTC. This translates into CASSQDGETDDPSGANVLTF. The V and J genes are TRBV4-3 and TRBJ2-6; D may be TRBD1 (5 bases). The CDR3 has 20 amino acids. The V end lost 0 bases, the J end lost 0 bases, and 18 bases lay between the germline ends. Looked up from germline, CDR1 is LGHNA and CDR2 is YSLEER.

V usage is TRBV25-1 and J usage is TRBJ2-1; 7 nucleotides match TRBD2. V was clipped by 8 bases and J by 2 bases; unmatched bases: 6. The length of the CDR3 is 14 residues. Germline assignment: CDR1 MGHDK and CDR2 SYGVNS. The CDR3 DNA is TGTGCCAGCGTCAGCGGGACCACCTACAATGAGCAGTTCTTC. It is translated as CASVSGTTYNEQFF.

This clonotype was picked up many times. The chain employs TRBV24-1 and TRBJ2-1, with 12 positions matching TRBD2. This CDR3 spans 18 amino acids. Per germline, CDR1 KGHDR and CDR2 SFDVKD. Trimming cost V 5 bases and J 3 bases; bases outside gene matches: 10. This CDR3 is CATSALAGGRPGYNEQFF. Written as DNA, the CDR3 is TGTGCCACCAGTGCACTAGCGGGAGGCCGACCAGGCTACAATGAGCAGTTCTTC.

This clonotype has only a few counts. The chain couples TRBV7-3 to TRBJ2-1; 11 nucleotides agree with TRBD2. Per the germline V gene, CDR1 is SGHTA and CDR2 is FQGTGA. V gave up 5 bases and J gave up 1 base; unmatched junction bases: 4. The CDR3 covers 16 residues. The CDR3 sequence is CASSISGRASYNEQFF. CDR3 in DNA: TGTGCCAGCAGCATTAGCGGGAGGGCTTCCTACAATGAGCAGTTCTTC.

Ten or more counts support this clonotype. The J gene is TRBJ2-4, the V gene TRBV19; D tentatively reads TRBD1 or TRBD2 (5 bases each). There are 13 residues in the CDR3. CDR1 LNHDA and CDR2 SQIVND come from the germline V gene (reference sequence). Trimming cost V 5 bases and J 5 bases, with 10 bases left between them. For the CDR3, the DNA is TGTGCCAGTAGTCAGGGAGTCCAAAACATTCAGTACTTC. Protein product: CASSQGVQNIQYF.

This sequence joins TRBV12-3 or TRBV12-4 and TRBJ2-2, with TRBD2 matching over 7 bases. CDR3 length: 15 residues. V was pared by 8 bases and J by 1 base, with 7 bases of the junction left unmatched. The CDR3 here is CASRIGRENTGELFF. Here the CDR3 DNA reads TGTGCCAGCCGTATTGGGAGGGAGAACACCGGGGAGCTGTTTTTT.

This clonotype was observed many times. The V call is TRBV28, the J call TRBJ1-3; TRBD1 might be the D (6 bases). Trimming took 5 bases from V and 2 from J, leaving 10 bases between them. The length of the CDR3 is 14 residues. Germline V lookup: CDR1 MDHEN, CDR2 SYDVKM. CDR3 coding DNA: TGTGCCAGCAGTCCCCACAGGGCTGGAAACACCATATATTTT. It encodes CASSPHRAGNTIYF.

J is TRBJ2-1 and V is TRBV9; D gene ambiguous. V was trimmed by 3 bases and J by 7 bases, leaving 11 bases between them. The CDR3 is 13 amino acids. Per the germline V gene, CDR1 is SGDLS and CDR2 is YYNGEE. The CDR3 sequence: CASSADWPNEQFF. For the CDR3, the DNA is TGTGCCAGCAGCGCTGACTGGCCAAATGAGCAGTTCTTC.